This entry lists 30 T cell receptor beta chains sequenced from one sample in a study of blood T cells in healthy people across ages. Using a J-beta primer mix together with a sample-barcoded 5' primer, a second PCR was run for roughly 6 to 11 cycles. TCRdb called the 5' RACE reads again in MiXCR, with one record for every CDR3 protein. The top ten hold roughly 8% of the sample, which has some 1.5 million distinct CDR3 sequences, roughly 27% seen once. The sequencing sample was made of blood. The receptors originated from a woman aged 25 to 39 in good health.

In DNA form, the CDR3 reads TGTGCCAGCAGCTTGGTTCCTAGCGGGGGATACTACGAGCAGTACTTC. Translated, it gives CASSLVPSGGYYEQYF. The chain carries TRBV5-5 and TRBJ2-7; 10 bases map to TRBD2. Germline V CDR1 and CDR2: SGHKS, YYEKEE (reference sequence). The CDR3 length is 16 residues. The V and J ends lost 0 bases and 3 bases, in that order; junction bases with no gene match: 6.

The table lists this clonotype with a few counts. The J gene is TRBJ2-2, the V gene TRBV12-3 or TRBV12-4; D is undetermined. The CDR3 loop spans 13 amino acids. Trimming removed 7 bases at V and 7 bases at J, with 13 bases between. CDR3 DNA sequence: TGTGCCAGCACCGGAGCCCCCCTCGGGGAGCTGTTTTTT. It translates to CASTGAPLGELFF.

This chain joins TRBV6-1 and TRBJ2-2; no clear D gene. The germline gives CDR1 MNHNS, CDR2 SASEGT. Trimming pared 9 bases from V and 2 bases from J, leaving 13 bases between. The CDR3 contains 14 residues. CDR3 in DNA: TGTGCCAGTCAAAAATGGGCAAACACCGGGGAGCTGTTTTTT. Amino acid sequence: CASQKWANTGELFF.

Only one count was recorded for this clonotype. This chain links TRBV2 with TRBJ2-1, with D perhaps TRBD2 (7 bases). V gave up 7 bases and J gave up 8 bases, with 18 bases separating them. CDR1 SNHLY and CDR2 FYNNEI come from the germline V gene. The CDR3 sequence is 14 residues long. In nucleotides, the CDR3 is TGTGCCAGCAATTGGGAGGGGGGTAAGGATGAGCAGTTCTTC. It translates to CASNWEGGKDEQFF.

In this sample, this clonotype turned up a few times. V gene TRBV5-5 combines with J gene TRBJ1-6; the D gene is possibly TRBD1 (6 bases). The CDR3 spans 17 residues. V lost 4 bases, J lost 0 bases, and 14 bases lay in between. From germline, CDR1 is SGHKS and CDR2 YYEKEE (reference sequence). This CDR3 reads CASSRQGPNSYNSPLHF. CDR3 coding DNA: TGTGCCAGCAGCCGTCAGGGGCCAAACTCCTATAATTCACCCCTCCACTTT.

This clonotype was recorded a few times. The chain joins TRBV28 to TRBJ1-5; D perhaps matches TRBD1 (5 bases). In germline, CDR1 is MDHEN, CDR2 SYDVKM. This CDR3 contains 16 residues. Trimming pared 7 bases from V and 1 base from J, leaving 17 bases between. The CDR3 nucleotides are TGTGCCAGCAATCTCCCAAGGGGTGGGAGCAATCAGCCCCAGCATTTT. It is translated as CASNLPRGGSNQPQHF.

This clonotype was detected only a few times. V gene TRBV28 combines with J gene TRBJ2-3; D is unresolved. Looked up from germline, CDR1 is MDHEN and CDR2 is SYDVKM. The CDR3 totals 17 residues. V was pared by 2 bases and J by 4 bases, with 19 bases between. The CDR3 spells CASSLGSTVAGADTQYF. The CDR3 bases are TGTGCCAGCAGTTTAGGGTCGACGGTGGCCGGCGCAGATACGCAGTATTTT.

The rearrangement uses TRBV19 and TRBJ1-2, with TRBD1 matching 8 bases. V lost 6 bases, J lost 3 bases, and 3 bases stayed unmatched. CDR1 and CDR2 (germline): LNHDA, SQIVND (reference sequence). This CDR3 is 13 amino acids long. CDR3 region: CASRTGGHYGYTF. The CDR3, as DNA: TGTGCCAGTAGAACAGGGGGGCACTATGGCTACACCTTC.

This clonotype was picked up many times. CDR3 sequence (DNA): TGTGCCAGCAGTTTACCCCGCCAGAAGATTAACTATGGCTACACCTTC. Protein sequence: CASSLPRQKINYGYTF. V gene TRBV28 combines with J gene TRBJ1-2; D not certain. In germline, CDR1 is MDHEN, CDR2 SYDVKM. Between the trimmed V and J ends, which lost 2 bases and 1 base, there was a span of 14 bases. CDR3 length: 16 residues.

This clonotype was counted only a few times. V is TRBV10-3 and J is TRBJ2-1, with TRBD2 matching over 9 bases. V trimming: 6 bases; J trimming: 7 bases; junction bases outside the gene matches: 16. The CDR3 has 17 residues. Germline V gene data show CDR1 as ENHRY and CDR2 as SYGVKD. The CDR3 DNA reads TGTGCCATCAGGTCCGGGACTAGCCGCCGTAATTTTAATGAGCAGTTCTTC. Its protein is CAIRSGTSRRNFNEQFF.

This clonotype was seen a handful of times. The chain combines TRBV12-3 or TRBV12-4 with TRBJ1-2; D gene unclear. The CDR3 sequence is 15 residues long. V was trimmed by 6 bases and J by 1 base, leaving 15 bases between them. The CDR3 protein is CASRIGKGINYGYTF. CDR3 nucleotide sequence: TGTGCCAGCAGAATCGGGAAGGGAATTAACTATGGCTACACCTTC.

A few counts support this clonotype. The genes are TRBV6-1 and TRBJ1-2, with a possible D match to TRBD1 (5 bases). This CDR3 comprises 18 residues. V lost 5 bases and J 3 bases, leaving 25 bases between the germline ends. Germline V gives CDR1 MNHNS, CDR2 SASEGT. CDR3 amino acids: CASSMTRDEEVWDYGYTF. DNA for the CDR3: TGTGCCAGCAGTATGACCCGGGACGAGGAGGTTTGGGACTATGGCTACACCTTC.

V gene TRBV20-1 combines with J gene TRBJ2-3, with 11 bases matching TRBD2. CDR1 DFQATT and CDR2 SNEGSKA come from the germline V gene (reference sequence). V dropped 3 bases and J dropped 4; count of bases not matched to a gene: 6. This CDR3 has 15 residues. CDR3 region: CSASTSGSRADTQYF. CDR3 DNA sequence: TGCAGTGCTAGCACTAGCGGGAGTCGCGCAGATACGCAGTATTTT.

The V gene is TRBV10-3, the J gene TRBJ1-2; D possibly corresponds to TRBD1 (5 bases). V lost 10 bases and J lost 4, with 22 bases in between. Germline CDR1 is ENHRY and CDR2 is SYGVKD. The CDR3 is made up of 15 amino acids. This chain's CDR3 is CANPLSPRESYGYTF. Written as DNA, the CDR3 is TGTGCCAACCCTTTATCCCCCAGGGAAAGCTATGGCTACACCTTC.

In this sample, this clonotype turned up a few times. CDR3 sequence: CASSIEEQGYGYTF. CDR3 nucleotide sequence: TGTGCCAGTAGTATAGAGGAACAAGGCTATGGCTACACCTTC. V gene TRBV19 combines with J gene TRBJ1-2; D remains ambiguous. Looked up from germline, CDR1 is LNHDA and CDR2 is SQIVND (reference sequence). CDR3 length equals 14 residues. Trimming shortened V by 0 bases and J by 4 bases, and 9 bases separated the two germline ends.

This clonotype came up a few times. The CDR3, as DNA: TGCAGCGCCGGGGGACAGCTCGCCACCTATGGCTACACCTTC. Protein sequence: CSAGGQLATYGYTF. This chain links TRBV29-1 with TRBJ1-2; 7 bases are shared with TRBD1. After removal of 7 bases from V and 4 bases from J, the junction contained 12 bases not matched to a gene. CDR3 length: 14 amino acids. Germline V gene data show CDR1 as SQVTM and CDR2 as ANQGSEA.

About this clonotype itself: The CDR3 does not close with the conserved phenylalanine or tryptophan, likely indicating a read error. The genes are TRBV27 and TRBJ2-7; D possibly matches TRBD1 or TRBD2 (5 bases each). V was cut by 5 bases and J by 3 bases, with 5 bases left in between. Germline CDR1 and CDR2: MNHEY and SMNVEV (reference sequence). The CDR3 extends over 11 amino acids. The chain's CDR3 is CASSGGYEQYS. The CDR3, as DNA: TGTGCCAGCAGTGGGGGCTACGAGCAGTACTCC.

This clonotype was counted a few times. This clone may be a read error of a much larger clone one base away. The rearrangement links TRBV10-3 to TRBJ2-7; TRBD1 is a possible D gene (6 bases). The CDR3 sequence is 13 residues long. From germline, CDR1 is ENHRY and CDR2 SYGVKD. The CDR3 here is CAIRELDSYEQYF. Here the CDR3 DNA reads TGTGCCATCAGGGAGTTGGACAGCTACGAGCAGTACTTC.

Turning to this clonotype: A much larger clone sits a single nucleotide away, making a read error possible. The CDR3 sequence: CAISESRRAGDNEQFF. As DNA, the CDR3 is TGTGCCATCAGTGAGTCGAGGAGGGCAGGGGACAATGAGCAGTTCTTC. V usage is TRBV10-3 and J usage is TRBJ2-1; D assignment may be TRBD1 or TRBD2 (6 bases each). V was pared by 0 bases and J by 5 bases, with 14 bases between. The CDR3 consists of 16 residues. The germline gives CDR1 ENHRY, CDR2 SYGVKD.

A word on this clonotype: Its ends do not fully match the called genes, so a read error is possible. The DNA for the CDR3 is TGTGCCAGCAGCTTGGGGGGCACATGGAGCAATCGGCCCCAGCATTTT. It specifies CASSLGGTWSNRPQHF. The chain joins TRBV5-6 to TRBJ1-5, with D tentatively TRBD1 (5 bases). From germline, CDR1 is SGHDT and CDR2 YYEEEE. This CDR3 contains 16 residues.

Details on this clonotype: A read error is likely, as this CDR3 ends without the conserved phenylalanine or tryptophan. The rearrangement links TRBV12-3 or TRBV12-4 to TRBJ2-1; D is unclear. CDR3 length: 14 residues. V was clipped by 9 bases and J by 0 bases, with 12 bases between them. The CDR3 loop is CASRRKSSYNEQFS. The CDR3 DNA sequence: TGTGCCAGTCGGCGGAAGAGCTCCTACAATGAGCAGTTCTCC.

The chain couples TRBV12-3 or TRBV12-4 to TRBJ1-2; 8 nucleotides agree with TRBD1. The CDR3 has 12 amino acids. Germline trimming cut 7 bases from V and 6 bases from J; bases unmatched to any gene: 4. For the CDR3, the DNA is TGTGCCAGCACTTGGACAGGGAATGGCTACACCTTC. Translated, it gives CASTWTGNGYTF.

There are many counts of this clonotype. This rearrangement joins TRBV5-1 to TRBJ1-2, with 12 bases fitting TRBD1. Germline-derived CDR1 and CDR2 are SGHRS and YFSETQ. V was clipped by 4 bases and J by 3 bases; unmatched bases: 4. The CDR3 has 15 residues. The CDR3 sequence is CASSRGQGADYGYTF. The CDR3, as DNA: TGCGCCAGCAGCAGGGGACAGGGGGCGGACTATGGCTACACCTTC.

This clonotype turned up a few times. V usage is TRBV28 and J usage is TRBJ2-7; TRBD1 agrees at 7 bases. Germline V gives CDR1 MDHEN, CDR2 SYDVKM. J lost 3 bases, V lost 6 bases, and 8 bases had no gene match. This CDR3 comprises 14 residues. In DNA form, the CDR3 reads TGTGCCAGCAGGTCCGCCCGGGACAGCTACGAGCAGTACTTC. Protein: CASRSARDSYEQYF.

This clonotype was seen ten or more times. The chain uses TRBV7-2 and TRBJ2-3; D gene ambiguous. Germline lookup yields CDR1 SGHTA and CDR2 FQGNSA. The CDR3 has 13 residues. With 5 bases removed from V and 5 bases from J, the gap between germline ends came to 11 bases. CDR3 coding DNA: TGTGCCAGCAGCCTGAATTCCGGAGATACGCAGTATTTT. It codes for CASSLNSGDTQYF.

This clonotype was seen only a few times. The CDR3 is CASSPGVLADQETQYF. In DNA, the CDR3 is TGTGCCAGCAGCCCGGGGGTACTAGCAGATCAAGAGACCCAGTACTTC. This chain uses TRBV7-6 with TRBJ2-5, with D possibly TRBD2 on 6 matching bases. Germline CDR1 is SGHVS and CDR2 is FNYEAQ. The CDR3 consists of 16 residues. V dropped 5 bases and J dropped 2 bases, with 18 bases sitting between them.

Remarks on this clonotype: Germline is not matched at one junction end, which may reflect a read error. J is TRBJ2-5 and V is TRBV9; tentatively, D is TRBD2 (6 bases). Germline lookup yields CDR1 SGDLS and CDR2 YYNGEE. This CDR3 comprises 13 residues. The CDR3 reads CTSSEGTLQAQYF. As DNA, the CDR3 is TGTACCAGCAGCGAGGGGACTCTTCAGGCCCAGTACTTC.

Many counts were recorded for this clonotype. The chain combines TRBV2 with TRBJ2-3; no clear D gene. Germline CDR1 is SNHLY and CDR2 is FYNNEI. V was clipped by 5 bases and J by 0 bases, with 9 bases between them. This CDR3 contains 14 residues. The CDR3 here is CASSILVSTDTQYF. The CDR3 coding sequence is TGTGCCAGCAGTATCCTCGTGAGCACAGATACGCAGTATTTT.

The chain couples TRBV12-3 or TRBV12-4 to TRBJ2-7; possibly TRBD1 for D (6 bases). V was cut by 3 bases and J by 3 bases, with 12 bases left in between. CDR3 length equals 14 residues. As DNA, the CDR3 is TGTGCCAGCAGTTTTTTGGGGGCCGGCTACGAGCAGTACTTC. Its protein is CASSFLGAGYEQYF.

The chain has TRBV20-1 and TRBJ2-5, with 7 bases that match TRBD2. Germline values: CDR1 DFQATT, CDR2 SNEGSKA (reference sequence). This CDR3 has 15 residues. J gave up 3 bases and V 4 bases, and 11 bases lay outside the gene matches. DNA of the CDR3: TGCAGTGCTAAACCAAGCGGGAAGTTGAAAGAGACCCAGTACTTC. This sequence encodes CSAKPSGKLKETQYF.